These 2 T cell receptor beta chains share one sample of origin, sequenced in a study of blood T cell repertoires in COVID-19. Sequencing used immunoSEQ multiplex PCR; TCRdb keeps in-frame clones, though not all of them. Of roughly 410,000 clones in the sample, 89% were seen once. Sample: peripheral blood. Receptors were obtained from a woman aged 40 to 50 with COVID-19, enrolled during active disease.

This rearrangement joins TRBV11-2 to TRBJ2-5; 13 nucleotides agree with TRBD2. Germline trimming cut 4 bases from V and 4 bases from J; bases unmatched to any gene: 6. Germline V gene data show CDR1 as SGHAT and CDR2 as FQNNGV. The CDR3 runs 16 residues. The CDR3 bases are TGTGCCAGCAGCTCCGGGACTAGCGGGATGGGAGAGACCCAGTACTTC. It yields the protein CASSSGTSGMGETQYF.

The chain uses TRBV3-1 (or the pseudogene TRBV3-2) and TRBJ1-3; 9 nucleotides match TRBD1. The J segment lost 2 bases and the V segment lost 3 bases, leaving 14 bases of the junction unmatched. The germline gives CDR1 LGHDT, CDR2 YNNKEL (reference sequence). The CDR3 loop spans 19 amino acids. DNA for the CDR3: TGTGCCAGCAGCCACGGATCCGGGACAGGGTACTGGGCTGGAAACACCATATATTTT. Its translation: CASSHGSGTGYWAGNTIYF.